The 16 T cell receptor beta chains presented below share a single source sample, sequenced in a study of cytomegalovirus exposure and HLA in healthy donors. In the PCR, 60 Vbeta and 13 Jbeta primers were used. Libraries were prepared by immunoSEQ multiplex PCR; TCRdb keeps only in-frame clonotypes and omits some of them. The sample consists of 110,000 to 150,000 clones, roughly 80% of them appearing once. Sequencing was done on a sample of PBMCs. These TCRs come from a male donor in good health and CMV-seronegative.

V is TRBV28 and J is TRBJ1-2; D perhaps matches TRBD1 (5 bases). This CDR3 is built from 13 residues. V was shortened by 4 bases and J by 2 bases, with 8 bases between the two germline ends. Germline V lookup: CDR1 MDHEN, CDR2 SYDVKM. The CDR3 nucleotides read TGTGCCAGCAGTTCGGACACAAACTATGGCTACACCTTC. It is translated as CASSSDTNYGYTF.

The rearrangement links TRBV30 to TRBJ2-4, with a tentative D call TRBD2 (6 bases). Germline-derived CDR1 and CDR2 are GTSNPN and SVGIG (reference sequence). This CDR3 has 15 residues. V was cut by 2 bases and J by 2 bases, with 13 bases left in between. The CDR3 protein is CAWSYSGGSKNIQYF. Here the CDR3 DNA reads TGTGCCTGGAGTTATTCAGGAGGGTCCAAAAACATTCAGTACTTC.

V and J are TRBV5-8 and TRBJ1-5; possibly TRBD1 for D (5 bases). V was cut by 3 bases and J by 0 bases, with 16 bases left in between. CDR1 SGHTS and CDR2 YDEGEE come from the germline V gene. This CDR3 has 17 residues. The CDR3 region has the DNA TGTGCCAGCAGCTCAACCGGGGGGAGTTATAGCAATCAGCCCCAGCATTTT. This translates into CASSSTGGSYSNQPQHF.

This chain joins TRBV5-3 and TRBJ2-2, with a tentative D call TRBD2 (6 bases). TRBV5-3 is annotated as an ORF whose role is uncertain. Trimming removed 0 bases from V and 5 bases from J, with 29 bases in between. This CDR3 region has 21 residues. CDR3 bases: TGTGCCAGAAGCTTGGGGGGGAGGTTTAAGGTATCTAGCGTTAGTACCGGGGAGCTGTTTTTT. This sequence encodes CARSLGGRFKVSSVSTGELFF.

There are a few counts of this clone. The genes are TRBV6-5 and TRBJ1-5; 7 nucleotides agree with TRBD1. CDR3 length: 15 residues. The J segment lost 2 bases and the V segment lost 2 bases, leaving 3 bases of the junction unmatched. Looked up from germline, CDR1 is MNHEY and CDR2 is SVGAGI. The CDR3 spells CASSYRQGGNQPQHF. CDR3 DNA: TGTGCCAGCAGTTACCGACAGGGAGGCAATCAGCCCCAGCATTTT.

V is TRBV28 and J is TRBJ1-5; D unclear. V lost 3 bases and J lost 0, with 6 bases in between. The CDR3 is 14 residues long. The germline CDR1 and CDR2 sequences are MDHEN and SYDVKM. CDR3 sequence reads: CASSLSSSNQPQHF. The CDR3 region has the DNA TGTGCCAGCAGTTTGTCGAGTAGCAATCAGCCCCAGCATTTT.

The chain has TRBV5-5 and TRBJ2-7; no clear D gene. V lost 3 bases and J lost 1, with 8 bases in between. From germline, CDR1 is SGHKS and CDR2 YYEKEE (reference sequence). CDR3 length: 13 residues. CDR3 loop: CASSSQQSYEQYF. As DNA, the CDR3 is TGTGCCAGCAGCTCGCAACAGTCCTACGAGCAGTACTTC.

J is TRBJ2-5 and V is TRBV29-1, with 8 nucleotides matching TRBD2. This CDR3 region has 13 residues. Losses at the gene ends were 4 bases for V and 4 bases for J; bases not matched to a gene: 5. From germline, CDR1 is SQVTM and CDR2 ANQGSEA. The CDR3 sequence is CSVGPGGGETQYF. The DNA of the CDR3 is TGCAGCGTTGGCCCCGGGGGGGGAGAGACCCAGTACTTC.

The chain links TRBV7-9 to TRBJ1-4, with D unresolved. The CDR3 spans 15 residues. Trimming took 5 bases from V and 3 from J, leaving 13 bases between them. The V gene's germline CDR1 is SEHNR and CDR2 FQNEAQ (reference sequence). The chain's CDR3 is CASSRSRLANEKLFF. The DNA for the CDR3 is TGTGCCAGCAGCCGTTCGAGGTTGGCTAATGAAAAACTGTTTTTT.

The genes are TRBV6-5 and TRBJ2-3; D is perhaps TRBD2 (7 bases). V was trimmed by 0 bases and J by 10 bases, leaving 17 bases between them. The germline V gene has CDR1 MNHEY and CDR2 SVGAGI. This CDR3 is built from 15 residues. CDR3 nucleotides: TGTGCCAGCAGTTACTCGATAGGGGGGGCGAGTCCGCAGTATTTT. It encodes CASSYSIGGASPQYF.

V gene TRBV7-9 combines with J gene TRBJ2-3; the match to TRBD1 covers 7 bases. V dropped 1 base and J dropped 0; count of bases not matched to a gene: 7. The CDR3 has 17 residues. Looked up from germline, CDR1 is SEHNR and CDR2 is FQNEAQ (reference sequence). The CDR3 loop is CASSLDPGGPSTDTQYF. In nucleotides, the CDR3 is TGTGCCAGCAGCTTAGATCCAGGGGGTCCTAGCACAGATACGCAGTATTTT.

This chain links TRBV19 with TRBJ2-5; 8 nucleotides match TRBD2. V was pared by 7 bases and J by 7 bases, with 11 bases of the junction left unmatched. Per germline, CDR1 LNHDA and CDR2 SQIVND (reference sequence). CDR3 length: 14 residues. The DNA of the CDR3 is TGTGCCAGTACCCCGGGGGGGGGTATAGGGACCCAGTACTTC. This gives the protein CASTPGGGIGTQYF.

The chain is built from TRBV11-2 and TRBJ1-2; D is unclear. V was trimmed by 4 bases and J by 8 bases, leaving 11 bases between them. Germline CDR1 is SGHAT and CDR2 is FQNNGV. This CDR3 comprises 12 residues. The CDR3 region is CASSSRYEGYTF. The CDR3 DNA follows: TGTGCCAGCAGCTCCCGCTACGAGGGCTACACCTTC.

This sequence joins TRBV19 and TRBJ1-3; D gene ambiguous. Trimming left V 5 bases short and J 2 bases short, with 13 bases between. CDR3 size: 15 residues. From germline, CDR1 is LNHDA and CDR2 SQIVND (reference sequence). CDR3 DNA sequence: TGTGCCAGTAGTCCGACGGGGAGGACTGGAAACACCATATATTTT. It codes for CASSPTGRTGNTIYF.

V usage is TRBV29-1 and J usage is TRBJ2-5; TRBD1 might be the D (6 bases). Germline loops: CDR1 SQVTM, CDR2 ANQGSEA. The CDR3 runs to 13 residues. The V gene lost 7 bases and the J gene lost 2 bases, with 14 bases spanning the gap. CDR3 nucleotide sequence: TGCAGCGGGACAGAAACCCCTCAAGAGACCCAGTACTTC. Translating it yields CSGTETPQETQYF.

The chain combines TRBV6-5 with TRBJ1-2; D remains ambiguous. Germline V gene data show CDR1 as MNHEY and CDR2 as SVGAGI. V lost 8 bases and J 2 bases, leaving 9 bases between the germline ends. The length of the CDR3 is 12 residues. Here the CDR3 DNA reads TGTGCCAGCTTAGGCGGGAACTATGGCTACACCTTC. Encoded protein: CASLGGNYGYTF.